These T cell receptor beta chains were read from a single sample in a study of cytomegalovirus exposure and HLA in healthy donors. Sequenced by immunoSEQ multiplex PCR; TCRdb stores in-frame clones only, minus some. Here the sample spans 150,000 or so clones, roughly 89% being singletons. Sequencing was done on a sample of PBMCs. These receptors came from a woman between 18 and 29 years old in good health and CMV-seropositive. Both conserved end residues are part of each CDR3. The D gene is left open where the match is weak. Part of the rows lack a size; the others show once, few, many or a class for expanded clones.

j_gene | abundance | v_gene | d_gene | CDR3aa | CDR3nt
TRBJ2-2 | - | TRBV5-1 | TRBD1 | CASSLGDRFDTGELFF | TGCGCCAGCAGCTTGGGGGACAGATTCGACACCGGGGAGCTGTTTTTT
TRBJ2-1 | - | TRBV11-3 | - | CASSLDRVAYNEQFF | TGTGCCAGCAGCTTAGACCGGGTTGCTTACAATGAGCAGTTCTTC
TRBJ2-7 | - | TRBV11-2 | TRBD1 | CASSSVYRGQSDEQYF | TGTGCCAGCAGCTCGGTTTACAGGGGGCAGAGTGACGAGCAGTACTTC
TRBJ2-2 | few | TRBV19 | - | CASSMTEEELFF | TGTGCCAGTAGTATGACAGAGGAAGAGCTGTTTTTT
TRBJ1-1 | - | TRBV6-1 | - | CASIRDTEAFF | TGTGCCAGCATACGGGACACTGAAGCTTTCTTT
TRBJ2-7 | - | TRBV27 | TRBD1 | CASSFRQGDYEQYF | TGTGCCAGCAGTTTCCGACAGGGGGACTACGAGCAGTACTTC
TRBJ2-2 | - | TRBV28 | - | CASSSTPNTGELFF | TGTGCCAGCAGTTCAACACCGAACACCGGGGAGCTGTTTTTT
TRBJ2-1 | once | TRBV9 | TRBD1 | CASSVGTGVYNEQFF | TGTGCCAGCAGCGTGGGGACAGGGGTTTACAATGAGCAGTTCTTC
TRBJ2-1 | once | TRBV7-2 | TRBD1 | CASSLQADRDNEQFF | TGTGCCAGCAGCTTACAGGCGGACAGGGACAATGAGCAGTTCTTC
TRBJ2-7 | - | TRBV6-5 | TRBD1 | CASSSGGYEQYF | TGTGCCAGCAGTTCAGGGGGCTACGAGCAGTACTTC
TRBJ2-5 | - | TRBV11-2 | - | CASSLATDQETQYF | TGTGCCAGCAGCTTAGCGACAGACCAAGAGACCCAGTACTTC
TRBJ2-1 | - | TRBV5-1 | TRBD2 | CASSLDVGGAAEQFF | TGCGCCAGCAGCTTGGATGTCGGGGGGGCCGCTGAGCAGTTCTTC
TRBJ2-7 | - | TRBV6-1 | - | CASSEPWRSSYEQYF | TGTGCCAGCAGTGAACCTTGGAGGAGCTCCTACGAGCAGTACTTC
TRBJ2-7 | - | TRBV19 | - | CASSVDRGGEQYF | TGTGCCAGTAGTGTGGACCGGGGTGGAGAGCAGTACTTC
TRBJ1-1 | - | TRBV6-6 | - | CASSPDSPYTEAFF | TGTGCCAGCAGCCCCGACAGCCCATACACTGAAGCTTTCTTT
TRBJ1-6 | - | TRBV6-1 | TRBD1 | CASSVLGQTNSPLHF | TGTGCCAGCAGTGTTTTGGGACAGACTAATTCACCCCTCCACTTT
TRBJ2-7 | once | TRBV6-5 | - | CASMADSPYEQYF | TGTGCCAGCATGGCGGACAGCCCCTACGAGCAGTACTTC
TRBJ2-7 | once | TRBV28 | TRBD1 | CASTGDRRRYEQYF | TGTGCCAGCACCGGGGACAGACGCCGCTACGAGCAGTACTTC
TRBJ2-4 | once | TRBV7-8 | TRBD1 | CASSQRDRVGAKNIQYF | TGTGCCAGCAGCCAAAGGGACAGGGTTGGAGCCAAAAACATTCAGTACTTC
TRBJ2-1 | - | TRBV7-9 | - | CASSPQTGTYNEQFF | TGTGCCAGCAGCCCACAGACAGGGACTTACAATGAGCAGTTCTTC
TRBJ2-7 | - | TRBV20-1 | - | CSAGVEYEQYF | TGCAGTGCCGGAGTTGAATACGAGCAGTACTTC
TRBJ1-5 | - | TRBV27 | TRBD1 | CASSLTGGSNQPQHF | TGTGCCAGCAGTTTAACAGGGGGCTCCAATCAGCCCCAGCATTTT
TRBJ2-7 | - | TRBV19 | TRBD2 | CASSIDSASGGTSYEQYF | TGTGCCAGTAGTATAGATTCGGCTAGCGGGGGCACCTCCTACGAGCAGTACTTC
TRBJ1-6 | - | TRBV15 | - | CATSVHPGSLHF | TGTGCCACCAGCGTGCACCCGGGGTCCCTCCACTTT
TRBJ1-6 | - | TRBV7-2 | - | CASSLTQGYNSPLHF | TGTGCCAGCAGCTTAACCCAGGGTTATAATTCACCCCTCCACTTT
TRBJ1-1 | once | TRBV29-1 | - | CSVGRFNTEAFF | TGCAGCGTTGGGAGGTTTAACACTGAAGCTTTCTTT
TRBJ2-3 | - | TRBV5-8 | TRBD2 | CASSLVLAGARSTDTQYF | TGTGCCAGCAGCTTGGTTCTAGCGGGGGCCAGAAGCACAGATACGCAGTATTTT
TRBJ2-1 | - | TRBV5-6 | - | CASTRGAGLEEGEQFF | TGTGCCAGCACCAGGGGGGCGGGGCTCGAGGAAGGTGAGCAGTTCTTC
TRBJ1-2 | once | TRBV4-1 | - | CASSQGPLGGSQGYTF | TGCGCCAGCAGCCAAGGCCCCCTGGGAGGATCTCAGGGCTACACCTTC
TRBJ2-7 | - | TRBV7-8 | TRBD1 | CASSVGQDVYEQYF | TGTGCCAGCAGCGTGGGACAGGACGTCTACGAGCAGTACTTC
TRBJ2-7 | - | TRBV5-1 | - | CASSLYRSRDEQYF | TGCGCCAGCAGCTTGTACCGATCTCGGGACGAGCAGTACTTC
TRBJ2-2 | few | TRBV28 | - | CASRPSSHTGELFF | TGTGCCAGCAGACCTAGCAGTCACACCGGGGAGCTGTTTTTT
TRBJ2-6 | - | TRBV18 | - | CASSPSSGANVLTF | TGTGCCAGCTCACCCAGCTCTGGGGCCAACGTCCTGACTTTC
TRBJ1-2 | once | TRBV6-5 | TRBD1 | CASSVDRGNYGYTF | TGTGCCAGCAGCGTGGACAGGGGGAACTATGGCTACACCTTC
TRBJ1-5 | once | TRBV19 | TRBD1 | CASGKGQLRNQPQHF | TGTGCCAGTGGCAAGGGACAGCTCCGCAATCAGCCCCAGCATTTT
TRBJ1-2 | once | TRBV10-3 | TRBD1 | CATGTGNYGYTF | TGTGCCACGGGGACAGGAAACTATGGCTACACCTTC
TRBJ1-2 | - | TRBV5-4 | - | CAEMRTINYGYTF | TGTGCCGAGATGAGAACTATTAACTATGGCTACACCTTC
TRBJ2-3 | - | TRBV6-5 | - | CASSPGTAGTDTQYF | TGTGCCAGCAGCCCCGGTACAGCTGGCACAGATACGCAGTATTTT
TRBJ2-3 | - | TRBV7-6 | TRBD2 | CASSPGTSGGTDTQYF | TGTGCCAGCAGCCCGGGGACTAGCGGGGGCACAGATACGCAGTATTTT
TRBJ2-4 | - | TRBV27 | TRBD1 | CASRSRMADRAILGSKNIQYF | TGTGCCAGCAGAAGTCGCATGGCGGACAGGGCCATCCTTGGGTCCAAAAACATTCAGTACTTC
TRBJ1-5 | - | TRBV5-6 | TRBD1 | CASSLGSRGYSNQPQHF | TGTGCCAGCAGCCTGGGGAGCAGGGGGTATAGCAATCAGCCCCAGCATTTT
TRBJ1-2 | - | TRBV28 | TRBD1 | CASSESGGLHYGYTF | TGTGCCAGCAGTGAATCAGGGGGCTTACACTATGGCTACACCTTC
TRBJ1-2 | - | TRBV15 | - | CATSRGVRGNYGYTF | TGTGCCACCAGCAGAGGCGTCAGGGGAAACTATGGCTACACCTTC
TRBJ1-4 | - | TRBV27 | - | CASSFGGAREKLFF | TGTGCCAGCAGCTTTGGAGGGGCGCGGGAAAAACTGTTTTTT
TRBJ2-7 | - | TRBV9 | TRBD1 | CASSVSPSSSPGTVSYEQYF | TGTGCCAGCAGCGTATCCCCTTCCTCCTCACCCGGGACAGTCTCCTACGAGCAGTACTTC
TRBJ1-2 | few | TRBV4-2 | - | CASSQEFEQGYGYTF | TGTGCCAGCAGCCAAGAATTCGAACAGGGCTATGGCTACACCTTC